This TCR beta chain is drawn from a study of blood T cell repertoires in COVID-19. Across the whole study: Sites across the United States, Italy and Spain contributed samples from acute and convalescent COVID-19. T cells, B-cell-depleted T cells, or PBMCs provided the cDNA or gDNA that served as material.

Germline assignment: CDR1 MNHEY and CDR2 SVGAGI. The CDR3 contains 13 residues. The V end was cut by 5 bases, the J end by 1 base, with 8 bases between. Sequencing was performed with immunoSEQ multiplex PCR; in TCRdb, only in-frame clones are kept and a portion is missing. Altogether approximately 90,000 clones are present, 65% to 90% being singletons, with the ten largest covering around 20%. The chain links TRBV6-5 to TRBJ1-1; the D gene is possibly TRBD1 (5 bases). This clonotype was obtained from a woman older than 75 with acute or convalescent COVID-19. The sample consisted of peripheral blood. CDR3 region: CASSRGTNTEAFF. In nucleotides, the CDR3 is TGTGCCAGCAGTCGCGGGACGAACACTGAAGCTTTCTTT.